This T cell receptor beta chain is drawn from a study of blood T cell repertoires in COVID-19. About the study: Italy, Spain and the United States were the sources of the convalescent and acute COVID-19 samples. Sources were T cells, B-cell-depleted T cells, or PBMCs; the material itself was cDNA or gDNA.

This clone has a single count. Per the original methods: The assay estimated nucleated cells by amplifying reference gene primers. Repertoires were generated with immunoSEQ multiplex PCR, while TCRdb's copy carries only in-frame clones and drops some. The D gene and trimming were derived from the DNA, and the V and J assignments and clone size from that table. This table holds roughly 92,000 clones, roughly 84% found once. The junction had 15 bases not matched to a gene; V was cut back by 12 bases and J by 9 bases. The length of the CDR3 is 13 residues. Germline loops: CDR1 KGHDR, CDR2 SFDVKD. This clonotype was sampled from a woman over 75 with acute or convalescent COVID-19. This sequence joins TRBV24-1 and TRBJ1-2, with TRBD1 matching over 7 bases. Sequenced sample: peripheral blood. The CDR3 sequence is CAPQGGPEGCYTF. The CDR3 DNA reads TGTGCCCCCCAGGGGGGTCCTGAGGGATGCTACACCTTC.